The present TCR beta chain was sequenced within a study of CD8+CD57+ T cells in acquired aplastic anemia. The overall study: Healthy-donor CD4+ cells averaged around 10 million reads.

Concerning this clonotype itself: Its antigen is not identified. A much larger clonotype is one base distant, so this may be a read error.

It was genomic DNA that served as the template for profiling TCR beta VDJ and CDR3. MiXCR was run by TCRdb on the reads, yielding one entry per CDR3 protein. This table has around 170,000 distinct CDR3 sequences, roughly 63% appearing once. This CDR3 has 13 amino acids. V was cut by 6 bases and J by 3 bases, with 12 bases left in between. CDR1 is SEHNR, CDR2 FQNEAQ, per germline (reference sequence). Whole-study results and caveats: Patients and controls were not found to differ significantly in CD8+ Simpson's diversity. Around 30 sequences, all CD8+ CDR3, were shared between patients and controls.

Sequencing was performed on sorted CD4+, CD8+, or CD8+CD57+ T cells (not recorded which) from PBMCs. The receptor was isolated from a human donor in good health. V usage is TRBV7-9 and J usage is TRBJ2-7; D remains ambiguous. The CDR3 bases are TGTGCCAGCAGTTTCGCTATCGACTACGAGCAGTACTTC. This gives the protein CASSFAIDYEQYF. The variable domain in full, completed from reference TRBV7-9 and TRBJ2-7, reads DTGVSQNPRHKITKRGQNVTFRCDPISEHNRLYWYRQTLGQGPEFLTYFQNEAQLEKSRLLSDRFSAERPKGSFSTLEIQRTEQGDSAMYLCASSFAIDYEQYFGPGTRLTVT.